Listed below are T cell receptor beta chains from one sample, sequenced in a study of T cells in Graves' hyperthyroidism and ophthalmopathy. MiXCR, applied by TCRdb to the multiplex PCR reads, yields one record per CDR3 protein. The sample contains 360,000 or so distinct CDR3 sequences, 15% to 20% of which appear only once. The sequencing sample was made of blood. The receptors originated from a woman aged 18 to 35 with Graves' hyperthyroidism. Both conserved end residues are part of each CDR3. Fields, in order: CDR3 protein, CDR3 DNA, D gene, V gene, J gene, clone size. D genes are given only for firm matches. A row's size may be missing; if present it is once, few, many or a size class.

CASSRSTQPSSNYGYTF	TGTGCCAGTAGCAGGAGCACCCAACCCAGCTCTAACTATGGCTACACCTTC	NA	TRBV19	TRBJ1-2	many
CASSYDRVSNQPQHF	TGTGCCAGCAGTTACGACAGGGTAAGCAATCAGCCCCAGCATTTT	TRBD1	TRBV6-2/TRBV6-3	TRBJ1-5	NA
CASSERWQGAAGELFF	TGTGCCAGCAGTGAACGGTGGCAGGGGGCAGCCGGGGAGCTGTTTTTT	TRBD1	TRBV6-1	TRBJ2-2	many
CASSSLAGGHYEQYF	TGTGCCAGCAGTTCTCTAGCGGGGGGACACTACGAGCAGTACTTC	TRBD2	TRBV12-3/TRBV12-4	TRBJ2-7	many
CASSYRPDSHYGKTQYF	TGTGCCAGCAGTTACCGCCCGGACAGTCATTATGGGAAGACCCAGTACTTC	NA	TRBV6-2/TRBV6-3	TRBJ2-5	many
CASQATGDHGGYTF	TGTGCCAGCCAAGCAACAGGGGACCATGGGGGCTACACCTTC	TRBD1	TRBV7-9	TRBJ1-2	many
CASSYSWQFNQPQHF	TGTGCCAGCAGTTACTCTTGGCAATTCAATCAGCCCCAGCATTTT	NA	TRBV6-5	TRBJ1-5	once
CASNLQAGNSPLHF	TGCGCCAGCAATCTTCAGGCCGGGAATTCACCCCTCCACTTT	NA	TRBV5-1	TRBJ1-6	NA
CASSLGTGRGFSNQPQHF	TGTGCCAGCAGTCTAGGGACAGGGAGGGGGTTTAGCAATCAGCCCCAGCATTTT	TRBD1	TRBV2	TRBJ1-5	many
CATSDSRQGAYEQYF	TGTGCCACCAGTGATTCCAGACAGGGAGCCTACGAGCAGTACTTC	TRBD1	TRBV24-1	TRBJ2-7	NA
CASSGTGKDVYTF	TGTGCCAGCTCTGGGACAGGGAAGGATGTCTACACCTTC	TRBD1	TRBV18	TRBJ1-2	few
CASSQGSETQYF	TGTGCCAGCAGTCAGGGTTCGGAGACCCAGTACTTC	NA	TRBV6-1	TRBJ2-5	few
CASSRSTDTGELFF	TGTGCCAGCTCACGGTCGACGGACACCGGGGAGCTGTTTTTT	NA	TRBV18	TRBJ2-2	few
CASSYLGRETQYF	TGTGCCAGCAGTTACTTGGGAAGAGAGACCCAGTACTTC	NA	TRBV6-2/TRBV6-3	TRBJ2-5	NA
CASKITPGQNQPQHF	TGTGCCAGCAAAATTACACCGGGACAGAATCAGCCCCAGCATTTT	TRBD1	TRBV28	TRBJ1-5	NA
CATSRDRRNSIGAFF	TGTGCCACCAGCAGAGATCGGAGAAATAGCATTGGGGCTTTCTTT	NA	TRBV15	TRBJ1-1	many
CSAGRSSGQETQYF	TGCAGTGCTGGCCGTTCTAGCGGACAAGAGACCCAGTACTTC	TRBD2	TRBV20-1	TRBJ2-5	many
CASSSSDSPSGANVLTF	TGTGCCAGCAGTTCCTCTGACAGTCCCTCTGGGGCCAACGTCCTGACTTTC	NA	TRBV6-5	TRBJ2-6	many
CSASPAGTRHRETQYF	TGCAGTGCTAGCCCGGCCGGGACTAGACATCGAGAGACCCAGTACTTC	TRBD2	TRBV20-1	TRBJ2-5	NA
CASSLGTSGPIETQYF	TGCGCCAGCAGCTTGGGGACTAGCGGGCCAATAGAGACCCAGTACTTC	TRBD2	TRBV5-1	TRBJ2-5	many
CASSSQVEPIIEAFF	TGTGCCAGCAGTTCCCAGGTGGAACCGATTATTGAAGCTTTCTTT	NA	TRBV27	TRBJ1-1	many
CASSSFRSGELFF	TGTGCCAGCAGCTCCTTCAGGAGCGGGGAGCTGTTTTTT	NA	TRBV27	TRBJ2-2	many
CSARSGVATKNIQYF	TGCAGTGCTAGATCCGGGGTTGCGACCAAAAACATTCAGTACTTC	NA	TRBV20-1	TRBJ2-4	few
CASSVDNSGELFF	TGTGCCAGCAGTGTAGATAACTCCGGGGAGCTGTTTTTT	NA	TRBV6-1	TRBJ2-2	NA
CASSPSSGANTEAFF	TGTGCCAGCAGCCCATCGTCAGGGGCGAACACTGAAGCTTTCTTT	NA	TRBV9	TRBJ1-1	few
CASGLDTYQPQHF	TGTGCTAGTGGTTTGGACACCTATCAGCCCCAGCATTTT	NA	TRBV12-5	TRBJ1-5	many
CASLGQNTGELFF	TGTGCCAGTTTGGGACAGAACACCGGGGAGCTGTTTTTT	NA	TRBV28	TRBJ2-2	many
CASSLSSLDGYTF	TGTGCCAGCAGCTTGTCCAGCCTAGATGGCTACACCTTC	NA	TRBV5-5	TRBJ1-2	many
CASSPRTILDEQYF	TGTGCCAGCAGCCCCCGGACTATCCTTGACGAGCAGTACTTC	NA	TRBV3-1	TRBJ2-7	many
CASSPRWKGIQETQYF	TGTGCCAGCTCACCACGATGGAAAGGGATCCAAGAGACCCAGTACTTC	NA	TRBV18	TRBJ2-5	many
CASRLRTGRISGNTIYF	TGTGCCAGCAGGCTCCGGACAGGCCGAATTTCTGGAAACACCATATATTTT	TRBD1	TRBV6-2/TRBV6-3	TRBJ1-3	many
CSAHRPRAETQYF	TGCAGTGCCCATAGGCCTAGAGCGGAGACCCAGTACTTC	NA	TRBV20-1	TRBJ2-5	many
CASTMTGAGNTIYF	TGTGCCAGCACTATGACAGGGGCTGGAAACACCATATATTTT	TRBD1	TRBV2	TRBJ1-3	many
CASRGDNYGYTF	TGTGCCAGCAGAGGGGACAACTATGGCTACACCTTC	NA	TRBV2	TRBJ1-2	many
CSARGTSGGDYEQYF	TGCAGTGCTAGAGGGACTAGCGGGGGTGACTACGAGCAGTACTTC	TRBD2	TRBV20-1	TRBJ2-7	NA
CSVYYSGGYTF	TGCAGCGTTTACTACTCGGGGGGCTACACCTTC	NA	TRBV29-1	TRBJ1-2	many
CAISVGGATDTQYF	TGTGCCATCAGTGTGGGAGGGGCCACAGATACGCAGTATTTT	TRBD2	TRBV10-3	TRBJ2-3	many
CASSKAVVSEAFF	TGTGCCAGCAGCAAGGCGGTTGTAAGTGAAGCTTTCTTT	NA	TRBV11-1	TRBJ1-1	few
CSVETGERLDEQYF	TGCAGCGTTGAAACGGGGGAGAGATTGGACGAGCAGTACTTC	NA	TRBV29-1	TRBJ2-7	NA
CASSIGQYGYTF	TGTGCCAGCAGTATAGGACAGTATGGCTACACCTTC	NA	TRBV6-1	TRBJ1-2	few
CASSPLPGQGTYEQYF	TGTGCCAGCAGTCCGTTACCGGGACAGGGGACCTACGAGCAGTACTTC	TRBD1	TRBV6-2/TRBV6-3	TRBJ2-7	NA
CASSPQFGNQPQHF	TGTGCCAGCTCACCCCAATTTGGCAATCAGCCCCAGCATTTT	NA	TRBV18	TRBJ1-5	many
CASSSGGRGTQYF	TGTGCCAGCAGCTCAGGGGGACGCGGGACCCAGTACTTC	TRBD1	TRBV28	TRBJ2-5	many
CASSAASRGGTYEQYF	TGTGCCAGCAGTGCAGCTAGTCGTGGGGGTACCTACGAGCAGTACTTC	NA	TRBV6-1	TRBJ2-7	many
CASSPKSRTQAFF	TGTGCCAGCAGTCCCAAGAGTAGGACGCAAGCTTTCTTT	NA	TRBV12-3/TRBV12-4	TRBJ1-1	NA
CASSVDISETQYF	TGTGCCAGCAGCGTAGATATTAGCGAGACCCAGTACTTC	NA	TRBV28	TRBJ2-5	NA
CASSYLLPPNYGYTF	TGTGCCAGCAGTTACTTACTCCCACCTAACTATGGCTACACCTTC	NA	TRBV6-5	TRBJ1-2	many
CSVLERDTEAFF	TGCAGTGTACTCGAAAGGGACACTGAAGCTTTCTTT	NA	TRBV20-1	TRBJ1-1	NA
CGGQGDTGELCF	TGCGGGGGACAGGGGGACACCGGGGAGCTGTGTTTT	TRBD1	TRBV29-1	TRBJ2-2	NA